This T cell receptor (beta chain) was sequenced in a study of cytotoxic CD8 clonotypes in ibrutinib-treated CLL. Study-level points and caveats: Upon ibrutinib response clonality rose, and upon progression it fell back toward baseline.

The protocol was immunoSEQ multiplex PCR, while the TCRdb copy is restricted to in-frame clones and leaves out a portion. The sample records around 160,000 clones, roughly 84% being singletons. The CDR3 sequence is 16 residues long. The germline gives CDR1 LGHNA, CDR2 YNFKEQ. Germline trimming cut 7 bases from V and 2 bases from J; bases unmatched to any gene: 10. A note on this clone: Its antigen is currently unknown.

The sequence was obtained from a human donor with chronic lymphocytic leukemia. V is TRBV4-2 and J is TRBJ2-2; TRBD2 matches 7 bases. The sample consisted of PBMCs, taken at disease progression, from a patient treated with ibrutinib. CDR3: CASTPRGRGNTGELFF. As DNA, the CDR3 is TGTGCCAGCACCCCTCGGGGGAGGGGCAACACCGGGGAGCTGTTTTTT.